These 24 T cell receptor beta chains were sequenced from one sample in a study of shared clonotypes between healthy human individuals. CD45RO-negative, CCR7-selected cells formed the naive CD8 fraction, which excluded terminally differentiated effector memory CD45RA+ cells. TCRdb's table, derived via immunoSEQ multiplex PCR, lists solely in-frame clones and lacks some. The sample carries about 2 million clones, roughly 94% recorded once. Source material: naive CD8+ T cells sorted from blood. The receptors come from a man aged 18 to 30 in good health.

The rearrangement uses TRBV12-5 and TRBJ1-5, with a possible D match to TRBD1 (5 bases). Germline loops: CDR1 LGHNT, CDR2 FRNRAP. The CDR3 contains 13 residues. V was pared by 4 bases and J by 10 bases, with 14 bases between. In DNA, the CDR3 is TGTGCTAGTGGTTCTGGACTCTGGGACCCCCAGCATTTT. This gives the protein CASGSGLWDPQHF.

This chain links TRBV2 with TRBJ1-5; the D is unclear. Germline V gene sequence: CDR1 SNHLY, CDR2 FYNNEI. V gave up 2 bases and J gave up 7 bases, with 15 bases separating them. The CDR3 is 15 amino acids. The CDR3 reads CASSERLLLGQPQHF. The CDR3 bases are TGTGCCAGCAGTGAACGGTTACTCCTTGGGCAGCCCCAGCATTTT.

The genes are TRBV7-6 and TRBJ1-4; D not certain. The CDR3 totals 11 residues. Trimming left V 8 bases short and J 10 bases short, with 11 bases between. Germline CDR1 and CDR2: SGHVS and FNYEAQ. The CDR3 is CASSQEGKLFF. The CDR3 nucleotides are TGTGCCAGCTCTCAAGAGGGAAAACTGTTTTTT. Full variable domain (rest looked up from reference TRBV7-6 and TRBJ1-4): GAGVSQSPRYKVTKRGQDVALRCDPISGHVSLYWYRQALGQGPEFLTYFNYEAQQDKSGLPNDRFSAERPEGSISTLTIQRTEQRDSAMYRCASSQEGKLFFGSGTQLSVL.

The rearrangement uses TRBV27 and TRBJ2-7; unclear D gene. The CDR3 spans 13 residues. Germline V lookup: CDR1 MNHEY, CDR2 SMNVEV (reference sequence). Trimming removed 3 bases at V and 0 bases at J, with 6 bases between. CDR3 amino acids: CASSLTHSYEQYF. As DNA, the CDR3 is TGTGCCAGCAGTTTGACTCACTCCTACGAGCAGTACTTC.

The chain combines TRBV6-5 with TRBJ2-5, with D maybe TRBD1 (5 bases). Judging by the DNA end, TRBJ2-7 fits better; the J call may be wrong. The CDR3 loop spans 13 amino acids. CDR1 MNHEY and CDR2 SVGAGI come from the germline V gene. CDR3 region: CASRQTVWGEQYF. Here the CDR3 DNA reads TGTGCCAGCAGACAGACAGTTTGGGGCGAGCAGTACTTC.

The chain carries TRBV4-1 and TRBJ2-1; TRBD2 aligns across 8 bases. Germline V CDR1 and CDR2: MGHRA, YSYEKL. The ends lost 0 bases at V and 4 bases at J; junction bases unmatched: 11. This CDR3 is 18 amino acids long. Written as DNA, the CDR3 is TGCGCCAGCAGCCAAGATTACTTAAGCGGGGGCCGATACAATGAGCAGTTCTTC. Amino acids: CASSQDYLSGGRYNEQFF.

The J gene is TRBJ2-7, the V gene TRBV7-9; TRBD2 is a possible D gene (6 bases). The ends were cut back, 1 base at V and 3 bases at J, with 13 bases in the middle. This CDR3 contains 15 residues. Germline V gene lookup returns CDR1 SEHNR and CDR2 FQNEAQ (reference sequence). The CDR3 nucleotides read TGTGCCAGCAGCTTAGGGGCGGACGGGGGCTACGAGCAGTACTTC. Translation gives CASSLGADGGYEQYF.

The chain combines TRBV6-5 with TRBJ1-2, with a tentative D call TRBD1 (6 bases). V was trimmed by 5 bases and J by 3 bases, leaving 16 bases between them. The CDR3 is 15 amino acids. Per germline, CDR1 MNHEY and CDR2 SVGAGI. The CDR3 DNA follows: TGTGCCAGCAGTCCGACATATACAGGGTACTATGGCTACACCTTC. It encodes CASSPTYTGYYGYTF.

The V and J genes are TRBV28 and TRBJ1-1; unclear D gene. The CDR3 contains 14 residues. Germline CDR1 is MDHEN and CDR2 is SYDVKM. The V end lost 6 bases, the J end lost 1 base, and 12 bases lay between the germline ends. CDR3 loop: CASSPVDGNTEAFF. In DNA, the CDR3 is TGTGCCAGCAGCCCCGTGGACGGGAACACTGAAGCTTTCTTT.

The chain uses TRBV15 and TRBJ1-5; no clear D. Trimming cost V 0 bases and J 1 base, with 7 bases left between them. Germline V lookup: CDR1 LNHNV, CDR2 YYDKDF (reference sequence). This CDR3 is 15 amino acids long. The CDR3 DNA reads TGTGCCACCAGCAGAGATCGGTCGAGCAATCAGCCCCAGCATTTT. Protein: CATSRDRSSNQPQHF. Looking up the rest from reference TRBV15 and TRBJ1-5 gives the full variable domain: DAMVIQNPRYQVTQFGKPVTLSCSQTLNHNVMYWYQQKSSQAPKLLFHYYDKDFNNEADTPDNFQSRRPNTSFCFLDIRSPGLGDTAMYLCATSRDRSSNQPQHFGDGTRLSIL.

This chain joins TRBV5-1 and TRBJ2-3; 12 bases are a match to TRBD2. V was clipped by 3 bases and J by 4 bases; unmatched bases: 6. CDR1 is SGHRS, CDR2 YFSETQ, per germline. The CDR3 has 16 residues. The CDR3 bases are TGCGCCAGCAGCTCCCGGACTAGCGGGGACGCAGATACGCAGTATTTT. It translates to CASSSRTSGDADTQYF.

The chain links TRBV11-2 to TRBJ1-2, with a weak D call TRBD1 (5 bases). V was pared by 3 bases and J by 8 bases, with 28 bases between. The CDR3 contains 18 residues. Germline lookup yields CDR1 SGHAT and CDR2 FQNNGV. CDR3 in DNA: TGTGCCAGCAGCTTCTCCGGGACGCAATCTACGAGGGGTTTGGGCTACACCTTC. This translates into CASSFSGTQSTRGLGYTF.

J is TRBJ2-3 and V is TRBV19, with a weak D call TRBD1 (5 bases). The CDR3 is made up of 15 amino acids. Deletions cut 3 bases from V and 1 base from J, with 11 bases between. The germline gives CDR1 LNHDA, CDR2 SQIVND (reference sequence). The CDR3 bases are TGTGCCAGTAGTATTTGGACATCGGGCACAGATACGCAGTATTTT. Residues: CASSIWTSGTDTQYF.

A few counts support this clone. Other DNA sequences from this sample encode an identical CDR3 as well. The chain links TRBV4-1 to TRBJ1-1; possible D gene TRBD1, 5 bases. The CDR3 length is 14 residues. V lost 1 base and J lost 1, with 7 bases in between. The germline CDR1 and CDR2 sequences are MGHRA and YSYEKL. CDR3 sequence reads: CASSQVGGNTEAFF. CDR3 nucleotides: TGCGCCAGCAGCCAAGTTGGGGGGAACACTGAAGCTTTCTTT.

The DNA of the CDR3 is TGTGCCAGCAGTTATTTAATTGGGGGGGTCTACGAGCAGTACTTC. This encodes CASSYLIGGVYEQYF. The chain employs TRBV6-5 and TRBJ2-7, with 7 bases matching TRBD2. CDR1 is MNHEY and CDR2 is SVGAGI in the germline V gene. The CDR3 spans 15 residues. Trimming took 3 bases from V and 3 from J; bases not matched to a gene: 8.

The rearrangement links TRBV10-1 to TRBJ2-7; TRBD1 agrees at 7 bases. V lost 8 bases to trimming and J lost 4 bases; unmatched junction nucleotides: 14. CDR1 and CDR2 from the germline V gene are WNHNN and SYGVQD (reference sequence). The CDR3 totals 15 residues. In nucleotides, the CDR3 is TGCGCCAGCCCATTCCCTCCGGGACAGTCTTACGAGCAGTACTTC. Translating it yields CASPFPPGQSYEQYF.

J is TRBJ2-3 and V is TRBV28, with 8 bases lining up with TRBD2. The V segment lost 6 bases and the J segment 0 bases; nucleotides outside the gene matches: 8. Germline V lookup: CDR1 MDHEN, CDR2 SYDVKM. CDR3 length: 16 residues. CDR3 sequence (DNA): TGTGCCAGCAGCTACAGACTAGCGCCAAGCACAGATACGCAGTATTTT. It yields the protein CASSYRLAPSTDTQYF.

The rearrangement links TRBV5-6 to TRBJ1-5; D might be TRBD1 (6 bases). Germline V CDR1 and CDR2: SGHDT, YYEEEE. V dropped 3 bases and J dropped 6 bases, with 22 bases sitting between them. The CDR3 runs to 17 residues. The CDR3 region has the DNA TGTGCCAGCAGCTATTGGACCCAGGGGACGAGGGGTCAGCCCCAGCATTTT. Translation gives CASSYWTQGTRGQPQHF.

This chain joins TRBV13 and TRBJ1-5, with TRBD1 as a possible D gene (5 bases). Trimming left V 0 bases short and J 8 bases short, with 8 bases between. The CDR3 spans 13 residues. CDR1 is PRHDT and CDR2 is FYEKMQ in the germline V gene (reference sequence). CDR3 sequence reads: CASSLGAREPQHF. CDR3 sequence (DNA): TGTGCCAGCAGCTTAGGCGCCAGGGAGCCCCAGCATTTT.

DNA of the CDR3: TGTGCCAGCAGTGAATTAGGGGGGGTTGGCGATGAGCAGTTCTTC. It encodes CASSELGGVGDEQFF. The gene calls are TRBV2 and TRBJ2-1, with TRBD2 as a possible D gene (7 bases). With 2 bases removed from V and 8 bases from J, the gap between germline ends came to 16 bases. This CDR3 region has 15 residues. The germline CDR1 and CDR2 sequences are SNHLY and FYNNEI.

A word on this clone: This same CDR3 is encoded by further DNA sequences in the sample. The rearrangement joins TRBV6-5 to TRBJ1-1; D not certain. Germline values: CDR1 MNHEY, CDR2 SVGAGI. V was trimmed by 3 bases and J by 3 bases, leaving 11 bases between them. The CDR3 is 14 residues long. The CDR3 nucleotides are TGTGCCAGCAGTTATTCGGGTGGTGACACTGAAGCTTTCTTT. Amino acids: CASSYSGGDTEAFF.

The genes are TRBV4-1 and TRBJ2-2; no clear D gene. This CDR3 has 15 amino acids. The V end lost 1 base, the J end lost 0 bases, and 6 bases lay between the germline ends. Germline V gene sequence: CDR1 MGHRA, CDR2 YSYEKL. CDR3 nucleotides: TGCGCCAGCAGCCAAGGAGCCTCGAACACCGGGGAGCTGTTTTTT. As protein: CASSQGASNTGELFF.

The V gene is TRBV5-1, the J gene TRBJ2-2; maybe TRBD1 (5 bases). V was pared by 3 bases and J by 0 bases, with 18 bases between. Germline loops: CDR1 SGHRS, CDR2 YFSETQ. The CDR3 has 18 residues. The CDR3 DNA is TGCGCCAGCAGCTCCCCCATCTGGGGCAGTGCGAACACCGGGGAGCTGTTTTTT. Amino acids: CASSSPIWGSANTGELFF.

The rearrangement links TRBV29-1 to TRBJ2-1, with 7 bases that match TRBD1. Germline loops: CDR1 SQVTM, CDR2 ANQGSEA. The CDR3 is 13 residues long. J lost 5 bases, V lost 7 bases, and 8 bases had no gene match. In nucleotides, the CDR3 is TGCAGCGCGTTGAAGGGGGCTAACAATGAGCAGTTCTTC. This sequence encodes CSALKGANNEQFF.